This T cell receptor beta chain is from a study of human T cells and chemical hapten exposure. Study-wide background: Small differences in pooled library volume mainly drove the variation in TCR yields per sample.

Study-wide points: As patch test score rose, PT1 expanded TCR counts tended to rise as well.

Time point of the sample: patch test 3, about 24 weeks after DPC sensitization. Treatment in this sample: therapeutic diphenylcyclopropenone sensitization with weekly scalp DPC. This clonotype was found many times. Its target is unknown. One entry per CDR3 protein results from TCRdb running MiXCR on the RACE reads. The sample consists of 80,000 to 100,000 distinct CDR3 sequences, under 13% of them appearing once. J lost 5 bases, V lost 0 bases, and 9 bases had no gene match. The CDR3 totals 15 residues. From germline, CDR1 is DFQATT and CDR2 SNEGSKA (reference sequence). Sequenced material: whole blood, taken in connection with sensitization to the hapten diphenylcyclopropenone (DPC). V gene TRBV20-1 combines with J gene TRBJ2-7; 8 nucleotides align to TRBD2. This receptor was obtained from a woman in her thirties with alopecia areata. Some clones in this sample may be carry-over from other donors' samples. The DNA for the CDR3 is TGCAGTGCTAGAGACATAAGAACGGGAGGGGACGAGCAGTACTTC. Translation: CSARDIRTGGDEQYF.